The next 31 T cell receptor beta chains were all read from a single sample in a study of T-cell reconstitution after alpha-beta-depleted transplantation in children (dated by TCRdb to about 2016). Receptor libraries were prepared by PCR. The data were produced on an Illumina HiSeq 2500. Molecular barcoding was employed in the preparation of TCR libraries, with unique molecular identifiers being used to normalize TCRbeta repertoire quantification. Through fastp at Q25 and MiXCR, TCRdb rebuilt clones from the public reads, retaining in-frame beta chains. Merged by CDR3 protein, the rows form single entries marked with the most common genes and DNA. Recorded for this sample are 230,000 or so distinct CDR3 sequences; 12% of them occurred a single time. Around 2.8% of the sample is in the top ten clones. Sequenced here: PBMCs from the stem cell graft donor, sampled from the stem cell graft. These receptors all stem from a human donor who donated a stem cell graft to a child with acute lymphoblastic leukemia.

Note on this clonotype: With a much larger clone just one base away, this may be a read error. This chain connects TRBV12-3 or TRBV12-4 to TRBJ1-1, with 8 bases lining up with TRBD1. The CDR3 runs 14 residues. CDR3 region: CARSPGQGVTEAFF. CDR3 coding DNA: TGTGCCCGCAGTCCCGGACAGGGTGTGACTGAAGCTTTCTTT.

This clonotype was found many times. The chain joins TRBV5-1 to TRBJ2-7; D may be TRBD1 (6 bases). The V gene's germline CDR1 is SGHRS and CDR2 YFSETQ. CDR3 length: 13 residues. Trimming shortened V by 2 bases and J by 2 bases, and 8 bases separated the two germline ends. CDR3 nucleotide sequence: TGCGCCAGCAGCTTTGAGGGGGCCTACGAGCAGTACTTC. Protein product: CASSFEGAYEQYF.

The rearrangement links TRBV7-9 to TRBJ2-3; D is uncertain. Germline CDR1 and CDR2: SEHNR and FQNEAQ (reference sequence). V was pared by 5 bases and J by 5 bases, with 8 bases between. CDR3 length equals 12 residues. The CDR3 DNA follows: TGTGCCAGCAGCCCCCCCAGAGATACGCAGTATTTT. Translated, it gives CASSPPRDTQYF.

Regarding this clonotype: This sequence may be a read error, since a much larger clone differs from it by one base. The chain recombines TRBV7-8 with TRBJ2-3; a weak D match, TRBD2 (6 bases). The germline gives CDR1 SGHVS, CDR2 FQNEAQ. This CDR3 region has 18 residues. Between the trimmed V and J ends, which lost 5 bases and 1 base, there was a span of 22 bases. CDR3 loop: CASSTGTGGVLGTDTQYF. DNA of the CDR3: TGTGCCAGCAGCACCGGGACTGGCGGGGTGTTAGGCACAGATACGCAGTATTTT. Complete variable domain (other parts from reference TRBV7-8 and TRBJ2-3): GAGVSQSPRYKVAKRGQDVALRCDPISGHVSLFWYQQALGQGPEFLTYFQNEAQLDKSGLPSDRFFAERPEGSVSTLKIQRTQQEDSAVYLCASSTGTGGVLGTDTQYFGPGTRLTVL.

This clonotype was recorded at least ten times. This chain links TRBV10-3 with TRBJ2-6, with a possible D match to TRBD2 (6 bases). The CDR3 is made up of 17 amino acids. Trimming removed 8 bases at V and 4 bases at J, with 21 bases between. CDR1 is ENHRY, CDR2 SYGVKD, per germline. Here the CDR3 DNA reads TGTGCCATCCGCGGGGCAGGAAGATTGTCAGGGGCCAACGTCCTGACTTTC. Its translation: CAIRGAGRLSGANVLTF.

Turning to this clonotype: A much bigger clone sits one base away, suggesting this may be a read error. In nucleotides, the CDR3 is TGCAGTGCTAGAGTAGGGGACGGCGGGGAGCTGTTTTTT. The encoded protein is CSARVGDGGELFF. V gene TRBV20-1 combines with J gene TRBJ2-2; D possibly matches TRBD1 or TRBD2 (5 bases each). Per germline, CDR1 DFQATT and CDR2 SNEGSKA (reference sequence). V lost 1 base to trimming and J lost 7 bases, with 10 bases between them. The CDR3 loop spans 13 amino acids.

Worth noting for this clonotype: It may be a read error: a sequence one base away is much more abundant. The chain couples TRBV3-1 to TRBJ2-7; TRBD1 agrees at 9 bases. CDR3 length: 11 residues. Germline CDR1 LGHDT, CDR2 YNNKEL (reference sequence). After removal of 11 bases from V and 6 bases from J, the junction contained 5 bases not matched to a gene. Written as DNA, the CDR3 is TGTGCCGGTCGGACAGGGGCCGAGCAGTACTTC. It encodes CAGRTGAEQYF.

There are many counts of this clonotype. The V and J genes are TRBV6-2 or TRBV6-3 and TRBJ2-7; no firm D call. Germline V gives CDR1 MNHEY, CDR2 SVGEGT. The CDR3 covers 14 residues. The V end lost 4 bases, the J end lost 4 bases, and 14 bases lay between the germline ends. The CDR3 nucleotides are TGTGCCAGCAGTTCGGGCTCGACTGTTTACGAGCAGTACTTC. It is translated as CASSSGSTVYEQYF.

This clonotype was observed many times. The chain combines TRBV10-3 with TRBJ2-1, with D perhaps TRBD2 (5 bases). Trimming took off 9 bases at V and 5 bases at J, with 17 bases between the two ends. Germline lookup yields CDR1 ENHRY and CDR2 SYGVKD. CDR3 length: 14 amino acids. CDR3 DNA sequence: TGTGCCATTAACCCGGACGGACTTGACAATGAGCAGTTCTTC. It codes for CAINPDGLDNEQFF.

This clonotype was seen ten or more times. V gene TRBV27 combines with J gene TRBJ2-7; 8 nucleotides match TRBD1. The junction had 8 bases not matched to a gene; V was cut back by 5 bases and J by 2 bases. CDR3 length: 15 amino acids. Germline-derived CDR1 and CDR2 are MNHEY and SMNVEV (reference sequence). The CDR3 DNA sequence: TGTGCCAGCAGTGCAAGACAGGGGATTGCCTACGAGCAGTACTTC. It is translated as CASSARQGIAYEQYF.

This clonotype has ten or more counts. This chain uses TRBV7-2 with TRBJ1-1, with TRBD1 as a possible D gene (5 bases). The CDR3 consists of 15 residues. V was shortened by 4 bases and J by 1 base, with 13 bases between the two germline ends. CDR1 SGHTA and CDR2 FQGNSA come from the germline V gene. This chain's CDR3 is CASSYGTRSNTEAFF. The CDR3 DNA reads TGTGCCAGCAGCTACGGGACTCGATCGAACACTGAAGCTTTCTTT.

This chain uses TRBV12-3 or TRBV12-4 with TRBJ2-5, with 12 positions matching TRBD2. Losses at the gene ends were 2 bases for V and 5 bases for J; bases not matched to a gene: 9. The CDR3 length is 17 residues. The CDR3 sequence is CASSLRSSGRAVETQYF. The CDR3 nucleotides are TGTGCCAGCAGTTTAAGGTCTAGCGGGAGGGCCGTCGAGACCCAGTACTTC.

This clonotype was detected ten times or more. V is TRBV6-2 or TRBV6-3 and J is TRBJ1-2, with 10 bases identical to TRBD1. Germline lookup yields CDR1 MNHEY and CDR2 SVGEGT. Trimming cost V 9 bases and J 4 bases; bases outside gene matches: 8. The CDR3 consists of 14 residues. The CDR3: CASGDRGSTYGYTF. The DNA for the CDR3 is TGTGCCAGTGGGGACAGGGGATCCACCTATGGCTACACCTTC.

Concerning this clonotype: A clone one base away is much larger, so this may be a read error. The rearrangement links TRBV4-2 to TRBJ2-2; TRBD1 matches 8 bases. CDR1 is LGHNA and CDR2 is YNFKEQ in the germline V gene. This CDR3 comprises 14 residues. In nucleotides, the CDR3 is TGTGCCAGCAGCCCGGGACAGGACACCGGGGACCTGTTTTTT. This sequence encodes CASSPGQDTGDLFF.

The chain couples TRBV4-2 to TRBJ1-2; 7 nucleotides align to TRBD1. CDR1 and CDR2 from the germline V gene are LGHNA and YNFKEQ. V was clipped by 0 bases and J by 3 bases; unmatched bases: 4. This CDR3 is 15 amino acids long. The CDR3 here is CASSQDQDRDYGYTF. In DNA, the CDR3 is TGTGCCAGCAGCCAAGATCAAGACAGGGACTATGGCTACACCTTC.

In the case of this clonotype: A much larger clonotype is one base distant, so this may be a read error. The chain employs TRBV20-1 and TRBJ2-3, with 9 bases that match TRBD1. The V gene's germline CDR1 is DFQATT and CDR2 SNEGSKA (reference sequence). The CDR3 is made up of 14 amino acids. The V and J ends lost 1 base and 7 bases, in that order; junction bases with no gene match: 6. CDR3 amino acids: CSARVTGGAHTQYF. CDR3 in DNA: TGCAGTGCTAGAGTGACAGGGGGAGCACATACGCAGTATTTT.

This clonotype has more than one count but fewer than ten. The chain links TRBV12-3 or TRBV12-4 to TRBJ2-7; 11 positions agree with TRBD2. The CDR3 contains 14 residues. Trimming removed 6 bases from V and 6 bases from J; junction bases left unmatched: 7. In DNA, the CDR3 is TGTGCCAGCAGCCGACTAGCGGGAACGGGCGAGCAGTACTTC. It is translated as CASSRLAGTGEQYF.

Remarks on this clonotype: This may come from a read error, since a much larger clone is one base off. The CDR3 here is CPTKIRSTDTQYF. DNA for the CDR3: TGTCCCACCAAGATACGGAGCACAGATACGCAGTATTTT. The gene calls are TRBV19 and TRBJ2-3, with D hard to call. CDR3 size: 13 residues. Germline CDR1 is LNHDA and CDR2 is SQIVND (reference sequence).

This clonotype was seen repeatedly, ten times or more. The chain joins TRBV28 to TRBJ2-5; D not certain. Trimming cost V 2 bases and J 2 bases, with 6 bases left between them. Germline CDR1 MDHEN, CDR2 SYDVKM. The CDR3 spans 13 residues. The CDR3: CASSLGIQETQYF. The CDR3 DNA reads as TGTGCCAGCAGTTTAGGGATACAAGAGACCCAGTACTTC.

This chain connects TRBV12-5 to TRBJ2-3, with D possibly TRBD1 on 6 matching bases. V was shortened by 7 bases and J by 1 base, with 9 bases between the two germline ends. The CDR3 is made up of 13 amino acids. Germline loops: CDR1 LGHNT, CDR2 FRNRAP. The CDR3 region has the DNA TGTGCTAGTGCCCCAGGGGGCACAGATACGCAGTATTTT. This translates into CASAPGGTDTQYF. The whole variable domain, filled in from reference TRBV12-5 and TRBJ2-3, reads DARVTQTPRHKVTEMGQEVTMRCQPILGHNTVFWYRQTMMQGLELLAYFRNRAPLDDSGMPKDRFSAEMPDATLATLKIQPSEPRDSAVYFCASAPGGTDTQYFGPGTRLTVL.

This clonotype was observed at least ten times. The CDR3 reads CASSSAGNTEAFF. In nucleotides, the CDR3 is TGCGCCAGCAGCTCCGCAGGGAACACTGAAGCTTTCTTT. J is TRBJ1-1 and V is TRBV5-1; D uncertain. Germline V lookup: CDR1 SGHRS, CDR2 YFSETQ. The CDR3 is 13 residues long. The V end was cut by 3 bases, the J end by 1 base, with 7 bases between.

This clonotype was counted between two and nine times. This sequence joins TRBV10-3 and TRBJ2-3; TRBD1 matches at 7 bases. This CDR3 is 15 amino acids long. Losses at the gene ends were 5 bases for V and 3 bases for J; bases not matched to a gene: 8. Germline V gene lookup returns CDR1 ENHRY and CDR2 SYGVKD. The DNA of the CDR3 is TGTGCCATCAGTCCTAGACAGGGTTGGACAGATACGCAGTATTTT. Translating gives CAISPRQGWTDTQYF.

This clonotype was seen ten or more times. The V and J genes are TRBV20-1 and TRBJ1-2, with D perhaps matching TRBD1 (6 bases). The CDR3 sequence is 10 residues long. Germline loops: CDR1 DFQATT, CDR2 SNEGSKA (reference sequence). CDR3 DNA: TGCCTCGCGGGGGCGGAAGGCTACACCTTC. Its protein product is CLAGAEGYTF.

Ten or more counts support this clonotype. The chain uses TRBV12-3 or TRBV12-4 and TRBJ2-7; TRBD1 matches 7 bases. The CDR3 spans 16 residues. With 5 bases clipped from V and 3 bases from J, the junction kept 13 bases outside the gene matches. CDR3 region: CASSTRQGGVGYEQYF. CDR3 DNA: TGTGCCAGCAGTACCCGACAGGGTGGGGTAGGCTACGAGCAGTACTTC.

Ten or more counts support this clonotype. The CDR3 here is CASSFSSGGTIETQYF. CDR3 coding DNA: TGCGCCAGCAGCTTTTCCAGCGGGGGGACCATAGAGACCCAGTACTTC. This rearrangement joins TRBV5-1 to TRBJ2-5, with 9 bases aligning to TRBD2. This CDR3 is 16 amino acids long. V shed 2 bases and J 4 bases; nucleotides not matched to a gene: 9. Germline assignment: CDR1 SGHRS and CDR2 YFSETQ.

This clonotype occurred many times. The J gene is TRBJ1-1, the V gene TRBV29-1; D remains unclear. Germline V gives CDR1 SQVTM, CDR2 ANQGSEA. The CDR3 length is 12 residues. Trimming stripped 8 bases from V and 1 base from J, with 11 bases between. The CDR3 DNA sequence: TGCAGCACTGGACGGACGAACACTGAAGCTTTCTTT. The encoded protein is CSTGRTNTEAFF.

This clonotype was seen many times. V is TRBV7-2 and J is TRBJ1-2, with TRBD1 identical over 9 bases. With 5 bases clipped from V and 7 bases from J, the junction kept 17 bases outside the gene matches. The CDR3 is 17 amino acids. Germline V CDR1 and CDR2: SGHTA, FQGNSA. CDR3 in amino acids: CASSLHPTGGRAGGYTF. CDR3 DNA: TGTGCCAGCAGCCTACACCCTACAGGGGGCCGAGCGGGTGGCTACACCTTC.

A remark on this clonotype: The junction does not match germline at one end; this may be a read error. The CDR3 sequence: CASCFKFSAGASSGNTIYF. The CDR3 coding sequence is TGTGCCAGCTGTTTCAAGTTCTCCGCGGGAGCAAGCTCAGGAAACACCATATATTTT. The chain combines TRBV12-3 or TRBV12-4 with TRBJ1-3, with D hard to call. CDR3 length: 19 residues.

This clonotype came up a few times. The chain carries TRBV2 and TRBJ1-5, with D hard to call. V dropped 7 bases and J dropped 0 bases, with 4 bases sitting between them. From germline, CDR1 is SNHLY and CDR2 FYNNEI. The CDR3 sequence is 12 residues long. The CDR3 sequence is CASMVSNQPQHF. The CDR3 nucleotides read TGTGCCAGCATGGTTAGCAATCAGCCCCAGCATTTT.

This clonotype was seen many times. The V call is TRBV20-1, the J call TRBJ1-6, with a tentative D call TRBD1 (6 bases). V was cut by 3 bases and J by 7 bases, with 10 bases left in between. Germline CDR1 is DFQATT and CDR2 is SNEGSKA (reference sequence). The CDR3 loop spans 13 amino acids. The CDR3 sequence: CSASRGSNSPLHF. CDR3 DNA sequence: TGCAGTGCTAGTAGGGGGTCGAATTCACCCCTCCACTTT.

This clonotype has ten or more counts. The genes are TRBV9 and TRBJ2-1, with 7 bases matching TRBD2. Germline V gene data show CDR1 as SGDLS and CDR2 as YYNGEE. The CDR3 runs to 15 residues. V shed 4 bases, J shed 7 bases, and the junction held 11 bases outside the gene matches. CDR3 DNA: TGTGCCAGCAGCAGTTGGGAGGGCCCTCTGAATGAGCAGTTCTTC. Its translation is CASSSWEGPLNEQFF. Full variable domain (rest looked up from reference TRBV9 and TRBJ2-1): DSGVTQTPKHLITATGQRVTLRCSPRSGDLSVYWYQQSLDQGLQFLIQYYNGEERAKGNILERFSAQQFPDLHSELNLSSLELGDSALYFCASSSWEGPLNEQFFGPGTRLTVL.